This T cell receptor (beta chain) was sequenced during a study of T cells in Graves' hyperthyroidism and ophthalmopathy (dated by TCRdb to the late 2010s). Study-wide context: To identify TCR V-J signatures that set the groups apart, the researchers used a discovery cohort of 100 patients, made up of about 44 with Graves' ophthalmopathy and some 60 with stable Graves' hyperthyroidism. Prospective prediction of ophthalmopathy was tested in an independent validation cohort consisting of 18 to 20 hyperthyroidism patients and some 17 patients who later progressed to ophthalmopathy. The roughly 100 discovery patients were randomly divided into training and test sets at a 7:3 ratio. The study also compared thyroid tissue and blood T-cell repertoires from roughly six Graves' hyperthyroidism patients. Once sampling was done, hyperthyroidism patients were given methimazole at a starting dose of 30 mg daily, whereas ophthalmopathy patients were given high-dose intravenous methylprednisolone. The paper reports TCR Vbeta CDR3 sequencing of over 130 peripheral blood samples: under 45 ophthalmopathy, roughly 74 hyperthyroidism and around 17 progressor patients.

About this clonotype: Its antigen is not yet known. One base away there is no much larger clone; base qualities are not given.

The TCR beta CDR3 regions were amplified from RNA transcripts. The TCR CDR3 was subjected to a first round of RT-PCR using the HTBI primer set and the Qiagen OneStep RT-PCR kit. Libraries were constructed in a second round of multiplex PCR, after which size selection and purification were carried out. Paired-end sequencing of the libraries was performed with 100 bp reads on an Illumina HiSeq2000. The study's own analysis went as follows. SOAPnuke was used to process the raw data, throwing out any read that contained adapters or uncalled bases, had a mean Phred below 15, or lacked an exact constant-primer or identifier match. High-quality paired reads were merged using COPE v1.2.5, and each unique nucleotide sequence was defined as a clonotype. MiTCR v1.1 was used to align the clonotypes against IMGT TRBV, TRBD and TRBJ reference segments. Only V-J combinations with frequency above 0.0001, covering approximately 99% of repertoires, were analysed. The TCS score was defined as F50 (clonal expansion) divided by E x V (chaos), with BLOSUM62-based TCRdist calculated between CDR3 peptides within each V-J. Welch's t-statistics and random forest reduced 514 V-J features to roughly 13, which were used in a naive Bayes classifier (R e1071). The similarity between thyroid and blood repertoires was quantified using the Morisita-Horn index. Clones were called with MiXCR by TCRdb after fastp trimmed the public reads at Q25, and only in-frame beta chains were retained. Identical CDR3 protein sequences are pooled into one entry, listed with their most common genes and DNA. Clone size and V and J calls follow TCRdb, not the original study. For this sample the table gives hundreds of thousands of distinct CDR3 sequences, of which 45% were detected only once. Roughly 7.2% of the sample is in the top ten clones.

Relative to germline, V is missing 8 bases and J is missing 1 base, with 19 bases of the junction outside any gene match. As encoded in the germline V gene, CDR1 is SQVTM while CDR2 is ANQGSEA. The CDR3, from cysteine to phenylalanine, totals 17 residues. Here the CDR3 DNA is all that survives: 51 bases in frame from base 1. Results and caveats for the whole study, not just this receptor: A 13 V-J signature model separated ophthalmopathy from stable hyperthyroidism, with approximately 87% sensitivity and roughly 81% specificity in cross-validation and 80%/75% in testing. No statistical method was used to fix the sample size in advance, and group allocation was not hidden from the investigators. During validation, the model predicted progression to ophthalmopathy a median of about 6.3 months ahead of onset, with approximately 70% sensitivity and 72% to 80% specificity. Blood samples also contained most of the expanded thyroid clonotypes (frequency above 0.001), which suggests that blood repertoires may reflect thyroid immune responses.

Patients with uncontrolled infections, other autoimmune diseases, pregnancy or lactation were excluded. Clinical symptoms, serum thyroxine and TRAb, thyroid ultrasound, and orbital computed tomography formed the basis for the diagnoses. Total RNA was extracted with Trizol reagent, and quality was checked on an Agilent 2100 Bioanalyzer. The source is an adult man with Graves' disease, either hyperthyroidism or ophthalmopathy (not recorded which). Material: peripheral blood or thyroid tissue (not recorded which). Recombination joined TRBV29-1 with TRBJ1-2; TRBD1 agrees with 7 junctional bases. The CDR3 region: CSMPIDRVVRGNYGYTF. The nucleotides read TGCAGCATGCCCATTGACAGGGTCGTGCGGGGTAACTATGGCTACACCTTC. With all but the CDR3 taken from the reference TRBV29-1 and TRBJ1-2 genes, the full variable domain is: SAVISQKPSRDICQRGTSLTIQCQVDSQVTMMFWYRQQPGQSLTLIATANQGSEATYESGFVIDKFPISRPNLTFSTLTVSNMSPEDSSIYLCSMPIDRVVRGNYGYTFGSGTRLTVV.